This entry features one TCR beta chain sequence. Its cognate antigen has yet to be identified. The input lacks base qualities; no much larger clone sits a single base away. The data are from a study of blood T cell repertoires in COVID-19 (dated by TCRdb to the early 2020s). The study in broad terms: The collaborator samples originated in the United States, Italy and Spain and spanned the acute and convalescent phases of COVID-19. The repertoires were released in a freely available public database intended as a resource for research on the immune response to SARS-CoV-2. The dataset comprised deeply sampled blood TCRbeta repertoires from subjects exposed to, actively infected with, or recovered from COVID-19. Samples came from the ongoing ImmuneRACE study (first 160 participants) plus 1,254 subjects from 6 global collaborators. The prospective study material was composed of cDNA or gDNA derived from T cells, B-cell-depleted T cells, or PBMCs. Sample metadata almost always included a de-identified subject ID, COVID-19 status, age in years and sex. Where available, HLA class I and class II types were obtained from metadata supplied by the sample provider rather than from assay-based typing.

In the prospective study, participants were roughly 18 to 90 years old, resided in about 25 geographic areas of the United States, and were enrolled through a virtual design. In the prospective study, participants were assigned to cohorts based on the clinical history participants reported in a screening survey and a study questionnaire. In the prospective study, whole blood, serum and a nasopharyngeal or oropharyngeal swab were collected from each participant by mobile phlebotomists. Participants in the prospective study had the option to provide additional blood draws and questionnaires over an approximately 2-month period. Before DNA extraction, blood samples from the prospective study were shipped at room temperature or frozen. Points the paper makes about the study in general: The quantity of clinical and demographic metadata differed by source and by participant and was supplied without curation.

The immunoSEQ Assay, a bias-controlled multiplex PCR, was used to amplify TCRbeta CDR3 regions from genomic DNA. The original pipeline was this. Nucleated cell counts per sample were estimated from amplification of reference gene primers within the assay. To quantify the absolute abundance of each unique TCRbeta CDR3 rearrangement, sequence reads were collapsed and filtered. For each sample, productive Simpson clonality was calculated as the square root of Simpson's diversity index across productive rearrangements. TCRdb carries this immuneACCESS record with in-frame sequences only. Its versions omit some clonotypes, under half of them owing to an unresolved V gene in the studies checked, with the rest unexplained. Clone size and the V and J calls come from that table; the DNA yielded D and trimming. The sample table records 380,000 or so clones; over 75% of these occur just once. Approximately 1% of the sample goes to the ten largest clones.

Trimming takes 3 bases from V and 9 bases from J, and the germline ends sit 13 bases apart. Reading from cysteine to phenylalanine, the CDR3 counts 13 amino acids. The DNA shown is the 39-base CDR3, in frame from base 1. CDR1 and CDR2 are read off the germline V gene as SGDLS and YYNGEE. The source material was PBMCs or T cells enriched from blood (not recorded which). Recombination joined TRBV9 with TRBJ2-1, and the D gene may be TRBD1, 5 bases matching. The receptor was derived from a woman in her thirties with acute COVID-19. The nucleotide sequence is given as TGTGCCAGCAGCGCAGGGCGACTCCCTGAGCAGTTCTTC. This yields the protein CASSAGRLPEQFF.